Shown below are 24 T cell receptor beta chains from a single sample sequenced in a study of cytomegalovirus exposure and HLA in healthy donors. PCR amplification relied on 60 Vbeta primers (plus 13 Jbeta primers). Clones were read by immunoSEQ multiplex PCR, and TCRdb kept only the in-frame ones, dropping some. The sample carries some 270,000 clones, over 70% recorded once. Sequencing was carried out using PBMCs. The receptors derive from a girl aged 2 to 9 in good health and CMV-seronegative.

The V gene is TRBV4-2, the J gene TRBJ2-3; 11 nucleotides line up with TRBD2. Trimming removed 4 bases from V and 2 bases from J; junction bases left unmatched: 8. This CDR3 region has 17 residues. CDR1 and CDR2 from the germline V gene are LGHNA and YNFKEQ. CDR3 residues: CASSRHGLAGLTDTQYF. The CDR3 coding sequence is TGTGCCAGCAGCCGACACGGACTAGCGGGCCTCACAGATACGCAGTATTTT.

This clone is a singleton in its sample. The V gene is TRBV14, the J gene TRBJ2-3; D gene ambiguous. Trimming shortened V by 0 bases and J by 5 bases, and 9 bases separated the two germline ends. The germline gives CDR1 SGHDN, CDR2 FVKESK. This CDR3 spans 14 amino acids. Written as DNA, the CDR3 is TGTGCCAGCAGCCAAGACTTTGCGCGAGATACGCAGTATTTT. The encoded protein is CASSQDFARDTQYF.

The rearrangement joins TRBV5-4 to TRBJ2-1; D not certain. V was cut by 3 bases and J by 0 bases, with 10 bases left in between. The CDR3 sequence is 15 residues long. Germline lookup yields CDR1 SGHNT and CDR2 YYREEE (reference sequence). As DNA, the CDR3 is TGTGCCAGCAGCTCTTACATAAGCTCCTACAATGAGCAGTTCTTC. Translated: CASSSYISSYNEQFF.

The chain couples TRBV29-1 to TRBJ2-2; D uncertain. The CDR3 is made up of 16 amino acids. Germline V lookup: CDR1 SQVTM, CDR2 ANQGSEA. Trimming shortened V by 2 bases and J by 3 bases, and 16 bases separated the two germline ends. The CDR3 sequence: CSVENSIRSYTGELFF. The CDR3 coding sequence is TGCAGCGTTGAAAACAGCATCAGGTCCTACACCGGGGAGCTGTTTTTT.

The gene calls are TRBV6-5 and TRBJ2-1; 9 bases are shared with TRBD2. V was clipped by 4 bases and J by 7 bases; unmatched bases: 5. Germline assignment: CDR1 MNHEY and CDR2 SVGAGI. The CDR3 consists of 14 residues. The CDR3 is CASSLAGDSNEQFF. Written as DNA, the CDR3 is TGTGCCAGCAGTTTAGCGGGAGATTCTAATGAGCAGTTCTTC.

The rearrangement uses TRBV7-8 and TRBJ2-1; D might be TRBD2 (5 bases). Germline-derived CDR1 and CDR2 are SGHVS and FQNEAQ. V was pared by 7 bases and J by 5 bases, with 18 bases between. This CDR3 contains 15 residues. CDR3 region: CASILGRAVDNEQFF. CDR3 nucleotides: TGTGCCAGCATCCTGGGCCGAGCGGTAGACAATGAGCAGTTCTTC.

The gene calls are TRBV6-6 and TRBJ2-7, with 7 bases aligning to TRBD1. Germline values: CDR1 MNHNY, CDR2 SVGAGI (reference sequence). This CDR3 spans 15 amino acids. The ends lost 6 bases at V and 0 bases at J; junction bases unmatched: 8. The CDR3 DNA reads as TGTGCCAGCAGCCGAGGGACAGTGAGCTCCTACGAGCAGTACTTC. Its protein is CASSRGTVSSYEQYF.

The chain recombines TRBV27 with TRBJ1-4, with 9 bases that match TRBD1. After removal of 4 bases from V and 8 bases from J, the junction contained 5 bases not matched to a gene. The length of the CDR3 is 14 residues. Germline V gene lookup returns CDR1 MNHEY and CDR2 SMNVEV (reference sequence). As DNA, the CDR3 is TGTGCCAGCAGTTCGGGACAGGGTGTAGAAAAACTGTTTTTT. This gives the protein CASSSGQGVEKLFF.

This clone appeared once. V usage is TRBV4-1 and J usage is TRBJ2-2; TRBD1 matches at 10 bases. CDR3 length: 16 amino acids. Germline V gene data show CDR1 as MGHRA and CDR2 as YSYEKL. The trim removed 3 bases at V and 6 bases at J, leaving 7 bases unmatched. This CDR3 reads CASSQGDRGLSGELFF. In DNA, the CDR3 is TGCGCCAGCAGCCAGGGTGACAGGGGGCTCTCCGGGGAGCTGTTTTTT.

The chain links TRBV27 to TRBJ1-4; D gene ambiguous. Trimming left V 6 bases short and J 0 bases short, with 14 bases between. Germline V lookup: CDR1 MNHEY, CDR2 SMNVEV (reference sequence). The CDR3 spans 16 residues. The CDR3, as DNA: TGTGCCAGCAGCCCGTTTAGCGGTGCAACTAATGAAAAACTGTTTTTT. It yields the protein CASSPFSGATNEKLFF.

This chain's CDR3 is CASSRGSEAFF. CDR3 sequence (DNA): TGCGCCAGCAGCAGGGGCAGTGAAGCTTTCTTT. The chain recombines TRBV5-1 with TRBJ1-1, with D tentatively TRBD1 (5 bases). Germline CDR1 is SGHRS and CDR2 is YFSETQ. Trimming took off 4 bases at V and 7 bases at J, with 8 bases between the two ends. This CDR3 comprises 11 residues.

The J gene is TRBJ2-7, the V gene TRBV4-1; 7 bases fit TRBD1. From germline, CDR1 is MGHRA and CDR2 YSYEKL. CDR3 length equals 13 residues. The V and J ends lost 4 bases and 2 bases, in that order; junction bases with no gene match: 2. The chain's CDR3 is CASSRDSTYEQYF. CDR3 bases: TGCGCCAGCAGCCGGGACAGTACCTACGAGCAGTACTTC.

This clone has more than one count but fewer than ten. The V and J genes are TRBV5-6 and TRBJ2-1; weak D call: TRBD1 (5 bases). Germline V CDR1 and CDR2: SGHDT, YYEEEE. V lost 1 base to trimming and J lost 3 bases, with 11 bases between them. The CDR3 extends over 15 amino acids. The CDR3 region is CASSLNQGRYNEQFF. The DNA for the CDR3 is TGTGCCAGCAGCTTGAACCAGGGCCGCTACAATGAGCAGTTCTTC. Full variable domain (remainder filled in from reference TRBV5-6 and TRBJ2-1): DAGVTQSPTHLIKTRGQQVTLRCSPKSGHDTVSWYQQALGQGPQFIFQYYEEEERQRGNFPDRFSGHQFPNYSSELNVNALLLGDSALYLCASSLNQGRYNEQFFGPGTRLTVL.

The rearrangement links TRBV5-1 to TRBJ1-5; D remains unclear. V gave up 0 bases and J gave up 4 bases, with 8 bases separating them. The CDR3 extends over 14 amino acids. Germline CDR1 and CDR2: SGHRS and YFSETQ. This chain's CDR3 is CASSLDGENQPQHF. CDR3 coding DNA: TGCGCCAGCAGCTTGGACGGAGAAAATCAGCCCCAGCATTTT.

The chain uses TRBV5-1 and TRBJ1-1, with TRBD1 matching 9 bases. Trimming took 0 bases from V and 10 from J; bases not matched to a gene: 13. CDR1 and CDR2 (germline): SGHRS, YFSETQ. This CDR3 has 16 residues. The CDR3 nucleotides are TGCGCCAGCAGCTTGGTCGTCGGGACAGGGAGAGTCGGAGCTTTCTTT. It translates to CASSLVVGTGRVGAFF. Based on the CDR3 plus reference TRBV5-1 and TRBJ1-1, the full variable domain is KAGVTQTPRYLIKTRGQQVTLSCSPISGHRSVSWYQQTPGQGLQFLFEYFSETQRNKGNFPGRFSGRQFSNSRSEMNVSTLELGDSALYLCASSLVVGTGRVGAFFGQGTRLTVV.

The chain has TRBV9 and TRBJ1-3, with 7 positions matching TRBD1. The length of the CDR3 is 14 residues. Germline lookup yields CDR1 SGDLS and CDR2 YYNGEE. The V segment lost 3 bases and the J segment 3 bases; nucleotides outside the gene matches: 3. CDR3: CASSGQGDGNTIYF. The DNA of the CDR3 is TGTGCCAGCAGCGGACAGGGCGATGGAAACACCATATATTTT.

The CDR3 region has the DNA TGCGCCAGCAGCTTGGGGTCAGGGGGCCGTAGTGAAAAACTGTTTTTT. Translated, it gives CASSLGSGGRSEKLFF. The chain uses TRBV5-1 and TRBJ1-4; 8 bases are a match to TRBD1. The germline V gene encodes CDR1 SGHRS and CDR2 YFSETQ. The length of the CDR3 is 16 residues. The ends lost 0 bases at V and 7 bases at J; junction bases unmatched: 8.

This rearrangement joins TRBV19 to TRBJ2-2; 11 bases map to TRBD2. The CDR3 is made up of 18 amino acids. CDR1 is LNHDA and CDR2 is SQIVND in the germline V gene (reference sequence). V was clipped by 7 bases and J by 7 bases; unmatched bases: 17. Written as DNA, the CDR3 is TGTGCCAGTATTGCCACTAGCGGGAGTGGTTTCTTGAGCGGGGAGCTGTTTTTT. Protein sequence: CASIATSGSGFLSGELFF.

This chain uses TRBV4-2 with TRBJ1-1; D may be TRBD1 (6 bases). Germline CDR1 LGHNA, CDR2 YNFKEQ. The CDR3 totals 15 residues. The V end lost 4 bases, the J end lost 4 bases, and 16 bases lay between the germline ends. The CDR3 sequence is CASSRAGHSGTEAFF. The CDR3 bases are TGTGCCAGCAGCCGAGCGGGACACTCCGGCACTGAAGCTTTCTTT.

The CDR3 nucleotides are TGCAGCGGACTACAGGGTTCCACAGATACGCAGTATTTT. Translating gives CSGLQGSTDTQYF. The chain is built from TRBV29-1 and TRBJ2-3; D is perhaps TRBD1 (6 bases). The CDR3 sequence is 13 residues long. V was cut by 7 bases and J by 2 bases, with 13 bases left in between. Germline loops: CDR1 SQVTM, CDR2 ANQGSEA.

The V gene is TRBV5-8, the J gene TRBJ1-5; 8 bases align to TRBD1. V lost 5 bases, J lost 3 bases, and 7 bases stayed unmatched. The CDR3 is 15 amino acids. Germline V gives CDR1 SGHTS, CDR2 YDEGEE. Here the CDR3 reads CASRPRDRYNQPQHF. The CDR3 DNA reads TGTGCCAGCAGGCCTCGGGACAGGTACAATCAGCCCCAGCATTTT.

This chain joins TRBV11-2 and TRBJ2-7; 11 nucleotides line up with TRBD2. The CDR3 has 16 residues. In germline, CDR1 is SGHAT, CDR2 FQNNGV. J was trimmed by 4 bases and V by 3 bases; bases with no gene match: 8. CDR3 nucleotides: TGTGCCAGCAGCTTGGTAGCGGGGGGGACCCAGTACGAGCAGTACTTC. It translates to CASSLVAGGTQYEQYF.

This clone was seen a single time. V gene TRBV7-9 combines with J gene TRBJ2-7, with 9 bases matching TRBD1. V was pared by 5 bases and J by 6 bases, with 11 bases of the junction left unmatched. CDR1 and CDR2 (germline): SEHNR, FQNEAQ (reference sequence). The CDR3 consists of 15 residues. The CDR3, as DNA: TGTGCCAGCAGCCAGTGGGACAGGGAAATTAGCGAGCAGTACTTC. Translating gives CASSQWDREISEQYF.

In this sample, this clone turned up once. The chain combines TRBV9 with TRBJ2-1, with 8 bases matching TRBD2. Germline CDR1 and CDR2: SGDLS and YYNGEE. The CDR3 loop spans 16 amino acids. Trimming at V came to 0 bases and at J to 0 bases, leaving 2 bases not matched to a gene. In nucleotides, the CDR3 is TGTGCCAGCAGCGTAGAGCGGGGGACCTCCTACAATGAGCAGTTCTTC. Protein sequence: CASSVERGTSYNEQFF.